The T cell receptor (beta chain) described here comes from a study of blood T cells in healthy people across ages. The germline CDR1 and CDR2 sequences are MNHNY and SVGAGI (reference sequence). V gave up 8 bases and J gave up 8 bases; unmatched junction bases: 12. CDR3 length equals 15 residues. Sample-barcoded 5' priming and a J-beta primer mix drove a second PCR of roughly 7 to 11 cycles. Each cDNA molecule received a tag from a template-switch adaptor that had 12 random nucleotides. TCRdb called the 5' RACE reads again in MiXCR, with one record for every CDR3 protein. The table has some 1.4 million distinct CDR3 sequences, 40% to 50% seen once; the top ten hold under 8%.

The clonotype comes from a woman aged 18-29 years in good health. The V gene is TRBV6-6, the J gene TRBJ1-2; 12 positions agree with TRBD1. The sample taken for sequencing was blood. CDR3 in amino acids: CASVLRDRGPIGYTF. The CDR3, as DNA: TGTGCCAGCGTATTAAGGGACAGGGGGCCGATAGGCTACACCTTC.